This passage covers 5 T cell receptor beta chains from one sample sequenced in a study of PD-L1 blockade in urothelial cancer. Profiled with immunoSEQ multiplex PCR; TCRdb holds only in-frame clones, not every one. Of about 39,000 clones in the sample, about 89% were seen once. This specimen was PBMCs, taken around atezolizumab (anti-PD-L1) treatment. These receptor sequences come from a man in his sixties with urothelial cancer.

The chain links TRBV6-5 to TRBJ1-4; D is perhaps TRBD1 (5 bases). The CDR3 length is 13 residues. The V gene lost 6 bases and the J gene lost 11 bases, with 16 bases spanning the gap. The germline gives CDR1 MNHEY, CDR2 SVGAGI. Here the CDR3 DNA reads TGTGCCAGCAGAGACAGCCCTTCCGAGAAACTGTTTTTT. This translates into CASRDSPSEKLFF.

This clone has a single count. The chain joins TRBV27 to TRBJ2-1; 12 bases map to TRBD2. Germline CDR1 and CDR2: MNHEY and SMNVEV (reference sequence). This CDR3 is 16 amino acids long. Unmatched junction bases numbered 6, after V lost 5 bases and J lost 4 bases. CDR3 nucleotide sequence: TGTGCCAGCAGTCTACCGGGACTAGCGGGTTACAATGAGCAGTTCTTC. This gives the protein CASSLPGLAGYNEQFF.

This sequence joins TRBV5-1 and TRBJ1-4; D not certain. CDR1 SGHRS and CDR2 YFSETQ come from the germline V gene. V was pared by 3 bases and J by 0 bases, with 9 bases between. The CDR3 is 15 residues long. The CDR3: CASSSTASTNEKLFF. CDR3 in DNA: TGCGCCAGCAGCTCCACAGCCTCAACTAATGAAAAACTGTTTTTT.

This chain links TRBV7-3 with TRBJ2-3; 12 bases fit TRBD2. Germline lookup yields CDR1 SGHTA and CDR2 FQGTGA. The ends lost 5 bases at V and 12 bases at J; junction bases unmatched: 12. The length of the CDR3 is 15 residues. For the CDR3, the DNA is TGTGCCAGCAGCCTCACTAGCGGGGGGCTCGCGGACCAGTATTTT. Its translation: CASSLTSGGLADQYF.

V usage is TRBV20-1 and J usage is TRBJ1-1; D ambiguous. Per germline, CDR1 DFQATT and CDR2 SNEGSKA (reference sequence). V was shortened by 3 bases and J by 4 bases, with 6 bases between the two germline ends. This CDR3 spans 11 amino acids. The CDR3 region is CSASQFTEAFF. The DNA of the CDR3 is TGCAGTGCTAGCCAATTCACTGAAGCTTTCTTT.